The 27 T cell receptor beta chains presented below share a single source sample, sequenced in a study of blood T cell repertoires in COVID-19. The data were produced by immunoSEQ multiplex PCR, yet TCRdb's version contains in-frame clones alone and is incomplete. The table includes around 170,000 clones, about 85% detected once. Material: peripheral blood. These receptors were collected from a man aged 55 to 70 with acute or convalescent COVID-19.

The gene calls are TRBV18 and TRBJ2-5; the match to TRBD2 covers 11 bases. The V gene's germline CDR1 is KGHSH and CDR2 LQKENI. The CDR3 covers 16 residues. After removal of 2 bases from V and 5 bases from J, the junction contained 7 bases not matched to a gene. In DNA, the CDR3 is TGTGCCAGCTCACCAAGTCTAGCGGGGGGAATGGAGACCCAGTACTTC. The encoded protein is CASSPSLAGGMETQYF. Combining the CDR3 with reference TRBV18 and TRBJ2-5 gives the whole variable domain NAGVMQNPRHLVRRRGQEARLRCSPMKGHSHVYWYRQLPEEGLKFMVYLQKENIIDESGMPKERFSAEFPKEGPSILRIQQVVRGDSAAYFCASSPSLAGGMETQYFGPGTRLLVL.

CDR3 amino acids: CASGVSDRGVWDTF. DNA of the CDR3: TGTGCTAGTGGTGTAAGCGACAGGGGGGTTTGGGACACCTTC. This chain links TRBV12-5 with TRBJ1-2; 9 bases map to TRBD1. V lost 5 bases and J lost 12; bases outside the gene matches: 13. The CDR3 totals 14 residues. Germline lookup yields CDR1 LGHNT and CDR2 FRNRAP.

The CDR3 bases are TGTGCCAGCAGAGGACCATACCTACAGGGGAGTAAGGCTCTGGAGAACACCATATATTTT. Residues: CASRGPYLQGSKALENTIYF. This chain joins TRBV2 and TRBJ1-3, with 7 bases that match TRBD1. In germline, CDR1 is SNHLY, CDR2 FYNNEI. This CDR3 is 20 amino acids long. With V trimmed by 6 bases and J by 7 bases, 27 bases remained unmatched.

The rearrangement links TRBV5-1 to TRBJ1-4; 8 bases line up with TRBD1. Germline CDR1 reads SGHRS; CDR2 reads YFSETQ. The CDR3 covers 16 residues. The J segment lost 0 bases and the V segment lost 4 bases, leaving 5 bases of the junction unmatched. The DNA for the CDR3 is TGCGCCAGCAGCCCGGGACAGGAGTCAACTAATGAAAAACTGTTTTTT. Its translation is CASSPGQESTNEKLFF.

J is TRBJ2-3 and V is TRBV6-5; weak D call: TRBD1 (5 bases). V lost 7 bases to trimming and J lost 0 bases, with 14 bases between them. Per the germline V gene, CDR1 is MNHEY and CDR2 is SVGAGI. This CDR3 region has 15 residues. The CDR3 region is CASIPIDSSTDTQYF. The CDR3 DNA sequence: TGTGCCAGCATCCCTATCGACAGTAGCACAGATACGCAGTATTTT.

The V gene is TRBV19, the J gene TRBJ1-6; D perhaps matches TRBD1 (5 bases). V lost 1 base to trimming and J lost 10 bases, with 11 bases between them. Germline loops: CDR1 LNHDA, CDR2 SQIVND (reference sequence). The CDR3 runs 14 residues. As DNA, the CDR3 is TGTGCCAGTAGTATAGGGGGCGTTGGATCACCCCTCCACTTT. Encoded protein: CASSIGGVGSPLHF.

The chain has TRBV4-1 and TRBJ2-1; tentative D call: TRBD2 (6 bases). The V end lost 1 base, the J end lost 8 bases, and 15 bases lay between the germline ends. This CDR3 is built from 15 residues. Germline V gene data show CDR1 as MGHRA and CDR2 as YSYEKL. The CDR3 sequence: CASSQVEWGGDEQFF. The CDR3 DNA is TGCGCCAGCAGCCAAGTCGAGTGGGGAGGAGATGAGCAGTTCTTC.

V is TRBV15 and J is TRBJ1-1, with TRBD1 matching 8 bases. Trimming took 1 base from V and 4 from J; bases not matched to a gene: 8. This CDR3 is 16 amino acids long. CDR1 LNHNV and CDR2 YYDKDF come from the germline V gene (reference sequence). The CDR3 sequence is CATSRARGQEGTEAFF. The CDR3 DNA sequence: TGTGCCACCAGCAGAGCCAGGGGGCAGGAGGGCACTGAAGCTTTCTTT.

In its sample, this clone was seen a few times. The V gene is TRBV7-3, the J gene TRBJ2-5; the match to TRBD2 covers 8 bases. The CDR3 has 15 amino acids. The V segment lost 3 bases and the J segment 4 bases; nucleotides outside the gene matches: 7. The germline V gene has CDR1 SGHTA and CDR2 FQGTGA. In DNA, the CDR3 is TGTGCCAGCAGCTTGACTAGCGTGGAGGGAGAGACCCAGTACTTC. Residues: CASSLTSVEGETQYF.

The chain combines TRBV6-5 with TRBJ1-1; D ambiguous. The CDR3 runs to 12 residues. The V gene lost 4 bases and the J gene lost 2 bases, with 5 bases spanning the gap. Looked up from germline, CDR1 is MNHEY and CDR2 is SVGAGI. As DNA, the CDR3 is TGTGCCAGCAGTTTCAAAAACACTGAAGCTTTCTTT. Protein product: CASSFKNTEAFF.

The rearrangement links TRBV24-1 to TRBJ2-2, with D possibly TRBD2 on 6 matching bases. The CDR3 sequence is 18 residues long. CDR1 is KGHDR and CDR2 is SFDVKD in the germline V gene. Between the trimmed V and J ends, which lost 0 bases and 4 bases, there was a span of 17 bases. The CDR3 is CATSDLDWRWGLTGELFF. CDR3 nucleotide sequence: TGTGCCACCAGTGATTTGGATTGGCGGTGGGGACTCACCGGGGAGCTGTTTTTT.

The chain couples TRBV19 to TRBJ1-2; D is possibly TRBD1 (5 bases). V shed 4 bases and J shed 8 bases, with 20 bases lying between them. This CDR3 is 15 amino acids long. Germline V gene lookup returns CDR1 LNHDA and CDR2 SQIVND (reference sequence). CDR3 sequence (DNA): TGTGCCAGTAGTAGAGGAGACAGCGGGCCTTCCGGCTACACCTTC. Amino acids: CASSRGDSGPSGYTF.

This clone was seen only once. The chain employs TRBV6-4 and TRBJ1-5; 7 bases match TRBD1. V gave up 6 bases and J gave up 1 base; unmatched junction bases: 6. Germline CDR1 reads MRHNA; CDR2 reads SNTAGT. The CDR3 sequence is 15 residues long. The DNA for the CDR3 is TGTGCCAGCAGAGAACAGGGGTACAGCAATCAGCCCCAGCATTTT. Amino acids: CASREQGYSNQPQHF.

The genes are TRBV25-1 and TRBJ1-4; a possible D gene is TRBD1 (6 bases). Germline V lookup: CDR1 MGHDK, CDR2 SYGVNS. CDR3 length: 13 amino acids. V was clipped by 1 base and J by 8 bases, with 8 bases between them. Here the CDR3 DNA reads TGTGCCAGCAGTGAATTCCAGGGGGAAAAACTGTTTTTT. This encodes CASSEFQGEKLFF.

The chain couples TRBV5-5 to TRBJ2-2, with D maybe TRBD2 (6 bases). Germline V gives CDR1 SGHKS, CDR2 YYEKEE (reference sequence). The CDR3 sequence is 14 residues long. The germline V and J ends were trimmed by 4 bases and 5 bases, with 12 bases remaining between them. For the CDR3, the DNA is TGTGCCAGCAGCCTCCGGGACTCGACCGGGGAGCTGTTTTTT. Residues: CASSLRDSTGELFF.

The rearrangement links TRBV6-6 to TRBJ2-2; TRBD2 agrees at 14 bases. This CDR3 region has 19 residues. The V gene's germline CDR1 is MNHNY and CDR2 SVGAGI (reference sequence). Trimming removed 6 bases from V and 3 bases from J; junction bases left unmatched: 12. CDR3 amino acids: CASSSAMTSGGEYTGELFF. As DNA, the CDR3 is TGTGCCAGCAGCTCCGCTATGACTAGCGGGGGGGAATACACCGGGGAGCTGTTTTTT.

The V call is TRBV6-2 or TRBV6-3, the J call TRBJ1-1; D possibly corresponds to TRBD1 (5 bases). The germline V gene has CDR1 MNHEY and CDR2 SVGEGT. The CDR3 consists of 13 residues. Trimming removed 2 bases from V and 4 bases from J, with 8 bases in between. CDR3 DNA sequence: TGTGCCAGCAGTTACAGGGGTAGCACTGAAGCTTTCTTT. Protein: CASSYRGSTEAFF.

V is TRBV7-2 and J is TRBJ2-5; 9 positions agree with TRBD1. V lost 5 bases to trimming and J lost 3 bases; unmatched junction nucleotides: 1. Germline CDR1 SGHTA, CDR2 FQGNSA. The CDR3 covers 13 residues. CDR3 protein: CASSRTGEETQYF. DNA for the CDR3: TGTGCCAGCAGCCGGACAGGGGAAGAGACCCAGTACTTC.

J is TRBJ2-1 and V is TRBV24-1; D unresolved. The germline V gene encodes CDR1 KGHDR and CDR2 SFDVKD. V lost 4 bases, J lost 6 bases, and 6 bases lay in between. The CDR3 is 12 amino acids. The CDR3 DNA reads TGTGCCACCAGTGACCCCTTCAATGAGCAGTTCTTC. Its protein is CATSDPFNEQFF.

The chain is built from TRBV29-1 and TRBJ1-2; a possible D gene is TRBD1 (6 bases). This CDR3 region has 15 residues. Per the germline V gene, CDR1 is SQVTM and CDR2 is ANQGSEA. With 7 bases removed from V and 4 bases from J, the gap between germline ends came to 22 bases. CDR3 amino acids: CSATLGGQIIYGYTF. Written as DNA, the CDR3 is TGCAGCGCCACACTGGGTGGACAGATCATCTATGGCTACACCTTC.

The count of this clone is one. V usage is TRBV6-5 and J usage is TRBJ1-4, with D tentatively TRBD1 (6 bases). Germline CDR1 is MNHEY and CDR2 is SVGAGI. Between the trimmed V and J ends, which lost 6 bases and 0 bases, there was a span of 11 bases. The CDR3 extends over 15 amino acids. The CDR3 bases are TGTGCCAGCAGCAGGACAGTGACAACTAATGAAAAACTGTTTTTT. This encodes CASSRTVTTNEKLFF.

The chain combines TRBV27 with TRBJ2-7; D is uncertain. Germline V gene data show CDR1 as MNHEY and CDR2 as SMNVEV (reference sequence). This CDR3 contains 13 residues. V gave up 4 bases and J gave up 5 bases, with 12 bases separating them. DNA for the CDR3: TGTGCCAGCAGTTATGGCCCCCACGACGAGCAGTACGTC. Translated: CASSYGPHDEQYV.

The J gene is TRBJ2-1, the V gene TRBV11-3; 13 nucleotides line up with TRBD2. The trim removed 5 bases at V and 9 bases at J, leaving 7 bases unmatched. There are 15 residues in the CDR3. CDR1 and CDR2 (germline): SGHNT, YENEEA. CDR3 protein: CASSPLAGGPGEQFF. CDR3 sequence (DNA): TGTGCCAGCAGCCCACTAGCGGGGGGGCCTGGTGAGCAGTTCTTC.

This chain connects TRBV7-9 to TRBJ1-1; TRBD1 might be the D (6 bases). Germline loops: CDR1 SEHNR, CDR2 FQNEAQ (reference sequence). The CDR3 is made up of 9 amino acids. Trimming removed 5 bases from V and 12 bases from J, with 7 bases in between. The CDR3 sequence: CASSQGSFF. The CDR3 DNA sequence: TGTGCCAGCAGCCAGGGGTCTTTCTTT.

This clone turned up a few times. V gene TRBV5-5 combines with J gene TRBJ1-1, with a weak D call TRBD1 (6 bases). Germline V gene sequence: CDR1 SGHKS, CDR2 YYEKEE (reference sequence). Trimming pared 2 bases from V and 2 bases from J, leaving 13 bases between. The CDR3 runs 15 residues. The CDR3 here is CASSFFTGFNTEAFF. CDR3 DNA: TGTGCCAGCAGCTTTTTCACAGGGTTCAACACTGAAGCTTTCTTT.

The DNA of the CDR3 is TGTGCCAGCAGCCCAGTCCGGGTTTCACCCCTCCACTTT. Translating it yields CASSPVRVSPLHF. This chain uses TRBV11-1 with TRBJ1-6; D ambiguous. The germline CDR1 and CDR2 sequences are SGHAT and FQDESV (reference sequence). CDR3 length: 13 amino acids. V was cut by 5 bases and J by 9 bases, with 11 bases left in between.

This clone was recorded only once. The V gene is TRBV7-2, the J gene TRBJ1-6, with D perhaps matching TRBD1 (6 bases). The CDR3 extends over 14 amino acids. Trimming cost V 1 base and J 13 bases, with 14 bases left between them. The germline V gene encodes CDR1 SGHTA and CDR2 FQGNSA. This chain's CDR3 is CASSLGQGLSPLHF. In DNA, the CDR3 is TGTGCCAGCAGCTTAGGGCAGGGGCTGTCTCCCCTCCACTTT.